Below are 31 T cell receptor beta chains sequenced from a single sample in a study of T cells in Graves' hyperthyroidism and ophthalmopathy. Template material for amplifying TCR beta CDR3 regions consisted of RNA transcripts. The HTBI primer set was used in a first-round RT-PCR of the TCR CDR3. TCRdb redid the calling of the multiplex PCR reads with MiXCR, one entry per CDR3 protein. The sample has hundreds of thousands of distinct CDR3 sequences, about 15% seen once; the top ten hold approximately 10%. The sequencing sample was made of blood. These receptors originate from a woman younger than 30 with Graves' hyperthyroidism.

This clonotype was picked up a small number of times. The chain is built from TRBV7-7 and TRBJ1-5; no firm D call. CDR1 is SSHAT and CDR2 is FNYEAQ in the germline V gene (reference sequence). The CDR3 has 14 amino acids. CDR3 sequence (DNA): TGTGCTAGTTATTATGGAGGGTTCAGTCAGCCCCAGCATTTT. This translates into CASYYGGFSQPQHF.

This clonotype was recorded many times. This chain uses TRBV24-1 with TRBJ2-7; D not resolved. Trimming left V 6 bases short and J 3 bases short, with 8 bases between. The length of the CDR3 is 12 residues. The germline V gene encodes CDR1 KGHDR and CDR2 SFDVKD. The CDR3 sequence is CATSFDGYEQYF. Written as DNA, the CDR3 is TGTGCCACCAGTTTCGACGGCTACGAGCAGTACTTC.

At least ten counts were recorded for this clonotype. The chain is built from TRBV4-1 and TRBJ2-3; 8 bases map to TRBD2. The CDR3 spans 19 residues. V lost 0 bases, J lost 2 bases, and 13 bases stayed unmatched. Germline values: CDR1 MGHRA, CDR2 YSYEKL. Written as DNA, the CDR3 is TGCGCCAGCAGCCAAGATGTAAGCGGGAGTAGGGGATCCACAGATACGCAGTATTTT. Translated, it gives CASSQDVSGSRGSTDTQYF.

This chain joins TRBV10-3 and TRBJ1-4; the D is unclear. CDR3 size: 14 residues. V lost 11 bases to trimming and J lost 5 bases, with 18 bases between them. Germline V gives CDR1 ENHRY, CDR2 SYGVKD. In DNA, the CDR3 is TGTGCCGCCTCCTCAGACATTAGGAATGAAAAACTGTTTTTT. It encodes CAASSDIRNEKLFF.

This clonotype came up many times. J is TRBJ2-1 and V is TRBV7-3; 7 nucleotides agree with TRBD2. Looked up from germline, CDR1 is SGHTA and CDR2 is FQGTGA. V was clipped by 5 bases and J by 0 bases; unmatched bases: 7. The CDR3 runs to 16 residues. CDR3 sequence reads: CASSPRDYSSYNEQFF. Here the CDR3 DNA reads TGTGCCAGCAGCCCACGGGACTATAGCTCCTACAATGAGCAGTTCTTC.

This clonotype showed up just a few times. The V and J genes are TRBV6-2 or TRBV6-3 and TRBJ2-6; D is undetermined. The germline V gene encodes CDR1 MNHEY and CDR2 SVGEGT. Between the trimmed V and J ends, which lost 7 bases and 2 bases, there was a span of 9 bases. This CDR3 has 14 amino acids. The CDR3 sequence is CASKTKAGANVLTF. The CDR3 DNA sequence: TGTGCCAGCAAGACGAAAGCTGGGGCCAACGTCCTGACTTTC.

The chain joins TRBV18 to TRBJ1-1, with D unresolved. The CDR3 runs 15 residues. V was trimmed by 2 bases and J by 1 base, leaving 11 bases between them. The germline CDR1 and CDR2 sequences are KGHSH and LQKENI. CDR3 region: CASSPSPASNTEAFF. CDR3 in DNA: TGTGCCAGCTCACCATCCCCGGCGTCGAACACTGAAGCTTTCTTT.

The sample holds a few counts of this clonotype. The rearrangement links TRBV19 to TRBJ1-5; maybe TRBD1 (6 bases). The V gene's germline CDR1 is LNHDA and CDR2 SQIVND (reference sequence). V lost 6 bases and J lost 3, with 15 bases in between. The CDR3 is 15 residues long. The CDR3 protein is CASSTGLTFNQPQHF. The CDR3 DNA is TGTGCCAGTAGCACAGGGCTAACGTTCAATCAGCCCCAGCATTTT.

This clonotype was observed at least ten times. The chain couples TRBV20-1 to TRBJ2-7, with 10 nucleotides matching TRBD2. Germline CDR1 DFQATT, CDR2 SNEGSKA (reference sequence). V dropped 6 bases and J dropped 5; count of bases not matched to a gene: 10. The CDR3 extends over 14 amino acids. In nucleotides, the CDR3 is TGCAGTGCAAACCAAGCGGGAGGGCCCGACGAGCAGTACTTC. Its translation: CSANQAGGPDEQYF.

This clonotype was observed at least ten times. The CDR3 bases are TGTGCCAGCAGCGGGGGGCTCGGCTATGGCTACACCTTC. Protein sequence: CASSGGLGYGYTF. The gene calls are TRBV12-3 or TRBV12-4 and TRBJ1-2; D is perhaps TRBD1 (6 bases). This CDR3 comprises 13 residues. The V gene lost 6 bases and the J gene lost 4 bases, with 12 bases spanning the gap.

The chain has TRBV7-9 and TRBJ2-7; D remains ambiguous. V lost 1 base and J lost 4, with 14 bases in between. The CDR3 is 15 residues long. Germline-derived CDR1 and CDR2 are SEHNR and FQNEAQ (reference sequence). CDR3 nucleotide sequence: TGTGCCAGCAGCTTAGACGGGTCCTCCTGGTACGAGCAGTACTTC. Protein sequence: CASSLDGSSWYEQYF. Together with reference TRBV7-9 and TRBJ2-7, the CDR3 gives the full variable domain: DTGVSQNPRHKITKRGQNVTFRCDPISEHNRLYWYRQTLGQGPEFLTYFQNEAQLEKSRLLSDRFSAERPKGSFSTLEIQRTEQGDSAMYLCASSLDGSSWYEQYFGPGTRLTVT.

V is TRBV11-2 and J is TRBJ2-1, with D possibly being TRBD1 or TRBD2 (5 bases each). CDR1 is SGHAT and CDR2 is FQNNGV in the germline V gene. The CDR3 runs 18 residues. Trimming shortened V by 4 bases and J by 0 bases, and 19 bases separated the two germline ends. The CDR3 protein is CASSSVRGRAPSYNEQFF. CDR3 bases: TGTGCCAGCAGCTCCGTTCGGGGCAGGGCGCCCTCCTACAATGAGCAGTTCTTC.

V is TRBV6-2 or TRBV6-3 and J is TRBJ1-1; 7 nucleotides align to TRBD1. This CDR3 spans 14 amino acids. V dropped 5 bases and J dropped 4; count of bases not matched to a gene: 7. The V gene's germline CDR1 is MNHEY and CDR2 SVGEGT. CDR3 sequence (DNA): TGTGCCAGCAGTGCGGGGGCAGGGGGCACTGAAGCTTTCTTT. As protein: CASSAGAGGTEAFF.

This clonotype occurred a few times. The CDR3 sequence is CSVRTGTGFYEQYF. The CDR3, as DNA: TGCAGCGTCAGAACCGGGACAGGATTCTACGAGCAGTACTTC. The chain links TRBV29-1 to TRBJ2-7; the match to TRBD1 covers 8 bases. This CDR3 is built from 14 residues. Losses at the gene ends were 6 bases for V and 3 bases for J; bases not matched to a gene: 10. Germline CDR1 and CDR2: SQVTM and ANQGSEA.

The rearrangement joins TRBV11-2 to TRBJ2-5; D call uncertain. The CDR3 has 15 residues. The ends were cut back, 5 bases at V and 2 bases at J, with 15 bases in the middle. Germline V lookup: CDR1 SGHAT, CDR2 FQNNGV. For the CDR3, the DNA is TGTGCCAGCAGCCTCATCTGGGAAGGGCAAGAGACCCAGTACTTC. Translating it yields CASSLIWEGQETQYF.

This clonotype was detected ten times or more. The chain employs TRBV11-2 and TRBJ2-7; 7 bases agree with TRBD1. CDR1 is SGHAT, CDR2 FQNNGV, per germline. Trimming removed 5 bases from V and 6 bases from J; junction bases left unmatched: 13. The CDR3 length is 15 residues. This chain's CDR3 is CASSQAQGSIGEQYF. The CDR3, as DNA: TGTGCCAGCAGCCAAGCACAGGGGAGTATAGGCGAGCAGTACTTC.

Here the CDR3 reads CASSYPLATQYF. The CDR3 DNA follows: TGTGCCAGCAGTTACCCGCTAGCGACGCAGTACTTC. The rearrangement uses TRBV28 and TRBJ2-7, with D possibly matching TRBD2 (6 bases). Trimming left V 4 bases short and J 9 bases short, with 13 bases between. The CDR3 has 12 residues. CDR1 is MDHEN and CDR2 is SYDVKM in the germline V gene. The whole variable domain, filled in from reference TRBV28 and TRBJ2-7, reads DVKVTQSSRYLVKRTGEKVFLECVQDMDHENMFWYRQDPGLGLRLIYFSYDVKMKEKGDIPEGYSVSREKKERFSLILESASTNQTSMYLCASSYPLATQYFGPGTRLTVT.

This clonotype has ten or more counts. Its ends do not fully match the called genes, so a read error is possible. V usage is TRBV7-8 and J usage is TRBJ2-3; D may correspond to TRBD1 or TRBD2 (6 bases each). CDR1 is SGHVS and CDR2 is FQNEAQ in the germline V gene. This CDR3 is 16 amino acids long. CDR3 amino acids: CASSLVGGLSTDTQYF. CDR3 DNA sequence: TGTGCCAGCAGCTTAGTGGGGGGCTTGAGCACCGATACGCAGTATTTT.

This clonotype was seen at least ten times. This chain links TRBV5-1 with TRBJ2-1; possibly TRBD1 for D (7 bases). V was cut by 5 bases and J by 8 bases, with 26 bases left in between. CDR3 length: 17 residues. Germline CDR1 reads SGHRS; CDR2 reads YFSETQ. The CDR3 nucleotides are TGCGCCAGCAGATCTGGGTCCCTACTAGGGGGGACAGATGAGCAGTTCTTC. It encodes CASRSGSLLGGTDEQFF. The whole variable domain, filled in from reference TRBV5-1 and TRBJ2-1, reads KAGVTQTPRYLIKTRGQQVTLSCSPISGHRSVSWYQQTPGQGLQFLFEYFSETQRNKGNFPGRFSGRQFSNSRSEMNVSTLELGDSALYLCASRSGSLLGGTDEQFFGPGTRLTVL.

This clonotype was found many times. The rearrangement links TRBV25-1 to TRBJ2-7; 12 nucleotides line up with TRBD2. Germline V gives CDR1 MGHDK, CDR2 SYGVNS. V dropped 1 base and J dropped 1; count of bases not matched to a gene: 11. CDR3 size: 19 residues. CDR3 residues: CASSECRLAGESCSYEQYF. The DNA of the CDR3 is TGTGCCAGCAGTGAATGCCGACTAGCGGGAGAGTCATGTTCCTACGAGCAGTACTTC.

The CDR3 sequence: CASSQGAVEAYEQYF. The DNA for the CDR3 is TGTGCCAGCAGCCAAGGGGCGGTGGAGGCCTACGAGCAGTACTTC. The rearrangement links TRBV3-1 to TRBJ2-7; D possibly corresponds to TRBD2 (5 bases). Looked up from germline, CDR1 is LGHDT and CDR2 is YNNKEL (reference sequence). CDR3 length: 15 residues. V was clipped by 1 base and J by 2 bases, with 12 bases between them.

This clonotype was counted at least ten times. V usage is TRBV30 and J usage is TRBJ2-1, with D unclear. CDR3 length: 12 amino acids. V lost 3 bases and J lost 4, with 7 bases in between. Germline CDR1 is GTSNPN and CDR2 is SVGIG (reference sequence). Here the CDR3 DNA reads TGTGCCTGGAGGGTCCGTTACAATGAGCAGTTCTTC. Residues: CAWRVRYNEQFF.

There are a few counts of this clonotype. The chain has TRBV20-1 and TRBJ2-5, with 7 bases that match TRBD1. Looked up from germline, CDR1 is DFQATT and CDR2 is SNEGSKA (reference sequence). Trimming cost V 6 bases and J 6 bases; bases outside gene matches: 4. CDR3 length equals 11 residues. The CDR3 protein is CSASGGKTQYF. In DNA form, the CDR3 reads TGCAGTGCGTCAGGGGGAAAGACCCAGTACTTC.

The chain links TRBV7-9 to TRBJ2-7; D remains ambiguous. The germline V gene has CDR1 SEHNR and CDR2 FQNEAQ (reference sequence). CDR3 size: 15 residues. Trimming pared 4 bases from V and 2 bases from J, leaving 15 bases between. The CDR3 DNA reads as TGTGCCAGCAGCTCCCCGGACGGGCCAACCTACGAGCAGTACTTC. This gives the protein CASSSPDGPTYEQYF.

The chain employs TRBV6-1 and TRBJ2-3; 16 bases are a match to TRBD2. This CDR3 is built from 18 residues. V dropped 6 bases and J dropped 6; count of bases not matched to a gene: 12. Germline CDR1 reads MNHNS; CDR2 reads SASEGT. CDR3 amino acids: CASRPLSGLAGGPDTQYF. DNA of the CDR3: TGTGCCAGCAGACCCCTCTCGGGACTAGCGGGAGGGCCGGATACGCAGTATTTT.

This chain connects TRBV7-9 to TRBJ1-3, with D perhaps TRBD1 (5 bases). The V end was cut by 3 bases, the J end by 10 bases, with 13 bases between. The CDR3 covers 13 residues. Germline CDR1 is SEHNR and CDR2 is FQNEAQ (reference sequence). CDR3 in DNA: TGTGCCAGCAGCTTGAGCGTCAGGGAAACCATATATTTT. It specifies CASSLSVRETIYF.

CDR3 protein: CASGDGGTASYEQYF. CDR3 nucleotide sequence: TGTGCCAGCGGGGACGGGGGGACAGCCTCCTACGAGCAGTACTTC. This chain links TRBV6-1 with TRBJ2-7, with D possibly called TRBD1 or TRBD2 (7 bases each). The CDR3 covers 15 residues. Germline-derived CDR1 and CDR2 are MNHNS and SASEGT. Trimming removed 8 bases from V and 0 bases from J, with 17 bases in between.

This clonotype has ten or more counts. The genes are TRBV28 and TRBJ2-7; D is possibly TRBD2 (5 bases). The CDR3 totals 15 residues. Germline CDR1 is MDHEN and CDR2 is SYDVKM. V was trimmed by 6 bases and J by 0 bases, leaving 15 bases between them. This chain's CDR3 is CASRPRSTSSYEQYF. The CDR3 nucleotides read TGTGCCAGCAGGCCGCGGAGTACTAGCTCCTACGAGCAGTACTTC.

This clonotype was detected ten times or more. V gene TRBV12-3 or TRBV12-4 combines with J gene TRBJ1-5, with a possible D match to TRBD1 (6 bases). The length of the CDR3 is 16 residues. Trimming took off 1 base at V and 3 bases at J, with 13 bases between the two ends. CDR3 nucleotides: TGTGCCAGCAGTTTAGTGGGTCAGGGGTTCAATCAGCCCCAGCATTTT. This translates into CASSLVGQGFNQPQHF.

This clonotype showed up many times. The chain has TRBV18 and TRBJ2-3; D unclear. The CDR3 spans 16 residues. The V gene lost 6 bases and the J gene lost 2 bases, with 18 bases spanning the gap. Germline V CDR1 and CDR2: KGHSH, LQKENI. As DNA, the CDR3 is TGTGCCAGCTCCCCAGACCATTCATTTCCCACAGATACGCAGTATTTT. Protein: CASSPDHSFPTDTQYF. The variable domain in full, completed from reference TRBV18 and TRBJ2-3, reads NAGVMQNPRHLVRRRGQEARLRCSPMKGHSHVYWYRQLPEEGLKFMVYLQKENIIDESGMPKERFSAEFPKEGPSILRIQQVVRGDSAAYFCASSPDHSFPTDTQYFGPGTRLTVL.

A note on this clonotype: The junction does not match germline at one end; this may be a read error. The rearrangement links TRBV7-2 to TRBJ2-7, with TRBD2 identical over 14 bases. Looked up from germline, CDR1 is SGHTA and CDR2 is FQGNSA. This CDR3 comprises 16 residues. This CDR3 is CAGSLGGTSGSDEQYF. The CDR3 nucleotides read TGTGCCGGCAGCTTGGGGGGGACTAGCGGGAGCGACGAGCAGTACTTC.